This T cell receptor (beta chain) appears in the sequencing data of a study of shared T cell receptors in the human thymus. Libraries were prepared by immunoSEQ multiplex PCR; TCRdb keeps only in-frame clonotypes and omits some of them. The table records about 660,000 clones, 85% to 90% of them present only once. The CDR3 is 19 residues long. Losses at the gene ends were 0 bases for V and 1 base for J; bases not matched to a gene: 13. The germline gives CDR1 SGHRS, CDR2 YFSETQ. These data also formed part of another study, on human thymus T cells. That source reports: Resected material from corrective heart surgery provided the thymus tissue analysed. Thymic and blood repertoires appeared to show biased V and J gene usage. Among unrelated individuals, related research reported thymic repertoires that overlapped highly.

What was sequenced was thymocytes. This clonotype originated in a boy less than two years old with a congenital heart defect. The V and J genes are TRBV5-1 and TRBJ1-3; 7 positions agree with TRBD1. The CDR3 region is CASSLAPPLKGASGNTIYF. The CDR3 DNA sequence: TGCGCCAGCAGCTTGGCCCCCCCGCTAAAGGGGGCTTCTGGAAACACCATATATTTT.